This T cell receptor beta chain is from a study of CD8+ T cells in alopecia areata. cDNA serving as the sequencing template came from extracted, reverse transcribed RNA. Profiled with immunoSEQ multiplex PCR; TCRdb holds only in-frame clones, not every one. There are approximately 42,000 clones in the sample; just over 65% occur only once, and 20% to 25% lies in the top ten. Treatment specified: oral pan-JAK inhibitor, 5-10 mg twice daily. Both peripheral blood and punch biopsies of lesional scalp skin were obtained from patients who had alopecia areata. Trimming cost V 5 bases and J 5 bases, with 15 bases left between them. From germline, CDR1 is MNHEY and CDR2 SMNVEV (reference sequence). The CDR3 contains 15 residues.

Sequencing was performed on CD8+ T cells sorted from blood, taken at week 4, from a patient treated with tofacitinib. This sequence was found in a human donor with alopecia areata. V gene TRBV27 combines with J gene TRBJ1-4; D might be TRBD1 (5 bases). As DNA, the CDR3 is TGTGCCAGCAGTCCCAGGGAAGGGAGGAATGAAAAACTGTTTTTT. Its protein is CASSPREGRNEKLFF.